Below are 5 T cell receptor beta chains sequenced from a single sample in a study of blood T cell repertoires in COVID-19 (dated by TCRdb to about 2020). Library method: the immunoSEQ multiplex PCR assay. In its TCRdb copy, this immuneACCESS table keeps in-frame sequences only and misses some clones. Where compared with another copy, unresolved V genes explain less than half of these, and the others have no known cause. The sample table holds around 62,000 clones, of which 70% to 90% were seen once. The ten largest clones take up less than 30% of the sample. Material: peripheral blood. These receptors all stem from a man aged 50 or older with acute or convalescent COVID-19.

The rearrangement uses TRBV5-6 and TRBJ1-1; TRBD1 aligns across 8 bases. The germline V gene encodes CDR1 SGHDT and CDR2 YYEEEE. J lost 0 bases, V lost 4 bases, and 2 bases had no gene match. The CDR3 runs 14 residues. The CDR3 bases are TGTGCCAGCAGCCCGGACAGGGTGAACACTGAAGCTTTCTTT. Its translation: CASSPDRVNTEAFF.

This clone was picked up a small number of times. The rearrangement joins TRBV29-1 to TRBJ2-5; D call uncertain. The CDR3 sequence is 10 residues long. The V and J ends lost 4 bases and 4 bases respectively, with 4 bases between them. Germline V gene data show CDR1 as SQVTM and CDR2 as ANQGSEA. The CDR3, as DNA: TGCAGCGTTGCTCTAGAGACCCAGTACTTC. Translated: CSVALETQYF.

The rearrangement joins TRBV30 to TRBJ2-2; 7 bases line up with TRBD1. CDR3 length: 16 residues. The V segment lost 4 bases and the J segment 1 base; nucleotides outside the gene matches: 9. CDR1 and CDR2 (germline): GTSNPN, SVGIG (reference sequence). The CDR3 spells CAWIGLGTVNTGELFF. CDR3 in DNA: TGTGCCTGGATAGGTCTGGGGACAGTGAACACCGGGGAGCTGTTTTTT.

This clone was detected only once. V gene TRBV10-2 combines with J gene TRBJ1-1; 9 bases agree with TRBD1. The CDR3 contains 15 residues. V shed 6 bases and J 3 bases; nucleotides not matched to a gene: 8. Germline CDR1 reads WSHSY; CDR2 reads SAAADI. For the CDR3, the DNA is TGCGCCAGCAGACAGACAGGGGGTAGTCACACTGAAGCTTTCTTT. It yields the protein CASRQTGGSHTEAFF.

The genes are TRBV19 and TRBJ1-2, with TRBD1 matching 8 bases. V dropped 6 bases and J dropped 4; count of bases not matched to a gene: 10. The germline V gene has CDR1 LNHDA and CDR2 SQIVND (reference sequence). This CDR3 has 15 residues. CDR3: CASSITPGGSYGYTF. In DNA form, the CDR3 reads TGTGCCAGTAGCATCACTCCAGGGGGCAGCTATGGCTACACCTTC. Filled out from reference TRBV19 and TRBJ1-2, the complete variable domain reads DGGITQSPKYLFRKEGQNVTLSCEQNLNHDAMYWYRQDPGQGLRLIYYSQIVNDFQKGDIAEGYSVSREKKESFPLTVTSAQKNPTAFYLCASSITPGGSYGYTFGSGTRLTVV.